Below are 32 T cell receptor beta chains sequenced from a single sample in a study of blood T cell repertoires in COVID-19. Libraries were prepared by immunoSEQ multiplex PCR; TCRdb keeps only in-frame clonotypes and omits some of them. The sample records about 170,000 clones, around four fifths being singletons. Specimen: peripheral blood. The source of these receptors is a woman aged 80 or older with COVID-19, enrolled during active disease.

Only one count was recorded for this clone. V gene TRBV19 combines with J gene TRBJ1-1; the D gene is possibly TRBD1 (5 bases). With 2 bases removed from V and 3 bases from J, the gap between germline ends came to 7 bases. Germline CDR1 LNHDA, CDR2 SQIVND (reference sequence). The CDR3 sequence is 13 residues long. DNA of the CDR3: TGTGCCAGTAGTATAAAAGGGGACACTGAAGCTTTCTTT. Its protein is CASSIKGDTEAFF.

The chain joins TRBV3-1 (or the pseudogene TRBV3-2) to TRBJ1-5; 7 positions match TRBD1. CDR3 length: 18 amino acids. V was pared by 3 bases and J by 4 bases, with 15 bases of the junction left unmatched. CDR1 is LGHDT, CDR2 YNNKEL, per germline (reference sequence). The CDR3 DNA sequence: TGTGCCAGCAGCCACAGGACAAAACCGGGACAGAGGAATCAGCCCCAGCATTTT. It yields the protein CASSHRTKPGQRNQPQHF.

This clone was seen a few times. CDR3 sequence reads: CASSLGLADLYEQYF. CDR3 coding DNA: TGTGCCAGCAGTTTAGGGCTAGCGGATCTCTACGAGCAGTACTTC. The chain recombines TRBV27 with TRBJ2-7, with 7 bases lining up with TRBD2. The length of the CDR3 is 15 residues. The V segment lost 2 bases and the J segment 3 bases; nucleotides outside the gene matches: 7. Germline values: CDR1 MNHEY, CDR2 SMNVEV (reference sequence).

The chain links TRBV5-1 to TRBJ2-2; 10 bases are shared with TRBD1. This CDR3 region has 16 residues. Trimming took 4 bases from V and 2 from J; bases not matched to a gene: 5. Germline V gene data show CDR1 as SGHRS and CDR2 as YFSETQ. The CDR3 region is CASSRTGGINTGELFF. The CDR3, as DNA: TGCGCCAGCAGCAGGACAGGGGGGATTAACACCGGGGAGCTGTTTTTT.

CDR3 protein: CASRAPLEETQYF. The CDR3, as DNA: TGTGCCAGCAGAGCCCCCCTTGAGGAGACCCAGTACTTC. The V gene is TRBV6-5, the J gene TRBJ2-5; D unclear. Per germline, CDR1 MNHEY and CDR2 SVGAGI. This CDR3 region has 13 residues. Trimming took 6 bases from V and 5 from J, leaving 13 bases between them.

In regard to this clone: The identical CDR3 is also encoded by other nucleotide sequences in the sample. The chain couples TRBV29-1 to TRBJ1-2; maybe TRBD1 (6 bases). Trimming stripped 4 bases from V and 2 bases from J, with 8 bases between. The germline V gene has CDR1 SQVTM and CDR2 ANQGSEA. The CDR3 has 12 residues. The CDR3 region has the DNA TGCAGCGTTGGGCAGGGGAACTATGGCTACACCTTC. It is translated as CSVGQGNYGYTF.

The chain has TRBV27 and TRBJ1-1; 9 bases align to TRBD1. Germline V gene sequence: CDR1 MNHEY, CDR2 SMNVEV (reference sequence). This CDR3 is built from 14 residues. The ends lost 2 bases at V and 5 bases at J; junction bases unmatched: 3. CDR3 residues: CASSLQQGATEAFF. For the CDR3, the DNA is TGTGCCAGCAGTTTACAACAGGGGGCAACTGAAGCTTTCTTT.

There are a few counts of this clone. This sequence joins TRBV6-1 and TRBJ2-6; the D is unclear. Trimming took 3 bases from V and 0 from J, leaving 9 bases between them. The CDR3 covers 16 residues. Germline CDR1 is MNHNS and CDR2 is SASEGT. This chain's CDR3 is CASSEMAVSGANVLTF. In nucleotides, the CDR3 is TGTGCCAGCAGTGAGATGGCGGTCTCTGGGGCCAACGTCCTGACTTTC.

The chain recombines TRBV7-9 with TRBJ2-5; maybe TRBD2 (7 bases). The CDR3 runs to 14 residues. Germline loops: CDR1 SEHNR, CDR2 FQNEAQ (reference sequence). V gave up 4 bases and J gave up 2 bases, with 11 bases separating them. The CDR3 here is CASSWGGIQETQYF. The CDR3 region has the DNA TGTGCCAGCAGCTGGGGGGGCATTCAAGAGACCCAGTACTTC.

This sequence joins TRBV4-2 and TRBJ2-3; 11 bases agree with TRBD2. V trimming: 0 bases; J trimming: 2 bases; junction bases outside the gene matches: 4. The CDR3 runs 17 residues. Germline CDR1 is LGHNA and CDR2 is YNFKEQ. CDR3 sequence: CASSQELAGGYTDTQYF. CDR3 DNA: TGTGCCAGCAGCCAAGAGCTAGCGGGGGGATACACAGATACGCAGTATTTT.

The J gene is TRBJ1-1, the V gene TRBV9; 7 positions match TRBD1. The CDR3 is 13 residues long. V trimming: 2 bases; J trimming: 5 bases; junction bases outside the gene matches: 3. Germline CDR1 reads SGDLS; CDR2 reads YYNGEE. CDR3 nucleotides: TGTGCCAGCAGCGTGGGACAGCTGACTGAAGCTTTCTTT. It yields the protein CASSVGQLTEAFF.

Written as DNA, the CDR3 is TGTGCCAGCAGCGAACGGACAGGGATAAATCAGCCCCAGCATTTT. It specifies CASSERTGINQPQHF. The chain links TRBV7-2 to TRBJ1-5; TRBD1 agrees at 8 bases. This CDR3 spans 15 amino acids. Germline loops: CDR1 SGHTA, CDR2 FQGNSA. V was pared by 5 bases and J by 4 bases, with 7 bases of the junction left unmatched.

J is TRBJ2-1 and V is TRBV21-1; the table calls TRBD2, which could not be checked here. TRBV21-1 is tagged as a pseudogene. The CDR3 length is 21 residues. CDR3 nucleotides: TGTGCCAGCACAGCTACCGTGGGGACTAGCGGGAGAGCGGTTAAGTACAATGAGCAGTTCTTC. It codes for CASTATVGTSGRAVKYNEQFF.

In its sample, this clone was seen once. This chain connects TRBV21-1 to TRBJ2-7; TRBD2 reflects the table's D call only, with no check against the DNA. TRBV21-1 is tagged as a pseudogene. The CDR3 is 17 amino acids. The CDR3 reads CASSKGRTSGPFYEQYF. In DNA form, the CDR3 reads TGTGCCAGCAGCAAAGGGCGGACTAGCGGGCCTTTCTACGAGCAGTACTTC.

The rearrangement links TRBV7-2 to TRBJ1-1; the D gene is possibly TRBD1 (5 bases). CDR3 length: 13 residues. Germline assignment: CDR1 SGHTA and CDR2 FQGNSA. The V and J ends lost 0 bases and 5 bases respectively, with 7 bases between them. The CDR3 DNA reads TGTGCCAGCAGCTTAGCGGAGGGGACTGAAGCTTTCTTT. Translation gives CASSLAEGTEAFF.

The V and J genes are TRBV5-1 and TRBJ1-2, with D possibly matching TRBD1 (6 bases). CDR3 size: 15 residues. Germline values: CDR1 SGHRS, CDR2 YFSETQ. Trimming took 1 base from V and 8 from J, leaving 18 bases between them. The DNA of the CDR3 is TGCGCCAGCAGCTTGCTCCCGACAGGCCCGAGCGGCTACACCTTC. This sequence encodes CASSLLPTGPSGYTF.

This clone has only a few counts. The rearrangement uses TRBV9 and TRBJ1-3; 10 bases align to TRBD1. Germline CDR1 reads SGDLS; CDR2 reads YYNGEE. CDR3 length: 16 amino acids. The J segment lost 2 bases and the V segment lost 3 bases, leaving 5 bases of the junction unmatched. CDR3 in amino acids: CASSARQGATGNTIYF. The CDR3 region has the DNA TGTGCCAGCAGCGCGAGACAGGGGGCAACTGGAAACACCATATATTTT.

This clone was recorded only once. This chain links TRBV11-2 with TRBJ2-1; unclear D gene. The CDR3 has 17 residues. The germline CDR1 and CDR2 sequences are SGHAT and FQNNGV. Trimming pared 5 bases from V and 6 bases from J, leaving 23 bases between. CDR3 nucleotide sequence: TGTGCCAGCAGCCCCCAAAGACGGTCCAGTGGGCTCAATGAGCAGTTCTTC. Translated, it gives CASSPQRRSSGLNEQFF. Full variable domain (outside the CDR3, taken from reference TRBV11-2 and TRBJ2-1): EAGVAQSPRYKIIEKRQSVAFWCNPISGHATLYWYQQILGQGPKLLIQFQNNGVVDDSQLPKDRFSAERLKGVDSTLKIQPAKLEDSAVYLCASSPQRRSSGLNEQFFGPGTRLTVL.

CDR3 DNA: TGTGCCATCAGTGAGGGGACACAGGGAGACGAGCAGTACTTC. It codes for CAISEGTQGDEQYF. This chain joins TRBV10-3 and TRBJ2-7; D possibly corresponds to TRBD1 (6 bases). The CDR3 runs to 14 residues. Trimming pared 2 bases from V and 5 bases from J, leaving 13 bases between. Germline CDR1 ENHRY, CDR2 SYGVKD.

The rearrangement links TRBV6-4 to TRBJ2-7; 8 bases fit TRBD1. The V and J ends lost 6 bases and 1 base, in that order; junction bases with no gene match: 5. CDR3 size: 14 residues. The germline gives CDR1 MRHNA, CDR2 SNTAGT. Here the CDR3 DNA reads TGTGCCAGCAGGCCGACAGGGGATTCCTACGAGCAGTACTTC. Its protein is CASRPTGDSYEQYF.

The DNA for the CDR3 is TGTGCCAGCAGCTTCGGACCGACGAGGGCTGGAAACACCATATATTTT. Translated, it gives CASSFGPTRAGNTIYF. V gene TRBV7-2 combines with J gene TRBJ1-3, with D uncertain. The germline CDR1 and CDR2 sequences are SGHTA and FQGNSA. The CDR3 has 16 amino acids. Trimming removed 3 bases from V and 2 bases from J, with 14 bases in between.

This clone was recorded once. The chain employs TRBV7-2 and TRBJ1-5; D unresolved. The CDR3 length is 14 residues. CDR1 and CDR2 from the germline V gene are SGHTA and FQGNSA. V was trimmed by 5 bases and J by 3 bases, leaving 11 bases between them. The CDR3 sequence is CASSPQVDNQPQHF. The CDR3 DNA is TGTGCCAGCAGCCCGCAGGTTGACAATCAGCCCCAGCATTTT.

CDR3 sequence reads: CASSPRGGPGTGELFF. Written as DNA, the CDR3 is TGTGCCAGCAGCCCGCGGGGGGGCCCGGGCACCGGGGAGCTGTTTTTT. This chain uses TRBV4-2 with TRBJ2-2, with 9 bases lining up with TRBD2. Trimming took 4 bases from V and 4 from J; bases not matched to a gene: 7. The CDR3 runs to 16 residues. Germline V gives CDR1 LGHNA, CDR2 YNFKEQ.

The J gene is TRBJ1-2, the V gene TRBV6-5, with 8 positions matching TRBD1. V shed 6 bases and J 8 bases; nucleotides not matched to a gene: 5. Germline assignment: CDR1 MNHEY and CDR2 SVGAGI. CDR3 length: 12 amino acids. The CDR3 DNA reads TGTGCCAGCAGAAAACAGGGGGGCGGCTACACCTTC. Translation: CASRKQGGGYTF.

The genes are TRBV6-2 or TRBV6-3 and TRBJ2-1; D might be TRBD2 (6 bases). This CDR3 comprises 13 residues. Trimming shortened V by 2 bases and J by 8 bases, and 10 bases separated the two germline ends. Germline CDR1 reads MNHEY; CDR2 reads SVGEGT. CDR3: CASSYKPSDEQFF. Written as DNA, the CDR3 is TGTGCCAGCAGTTACAAACCTAGCGATGAGCAGTTCTTC.

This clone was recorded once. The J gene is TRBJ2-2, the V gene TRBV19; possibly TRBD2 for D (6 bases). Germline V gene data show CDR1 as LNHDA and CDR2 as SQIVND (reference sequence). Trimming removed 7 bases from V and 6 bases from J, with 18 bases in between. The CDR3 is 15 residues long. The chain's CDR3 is CASNLEGILAGELFF. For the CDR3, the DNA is TGTGCCAGTAATTTGGAGGGGATCTTGGCCGGGGAGCTGTTTTTT.

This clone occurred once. The CDR3 nucleotides are TGTGCCAGCAGCCACAGTCGCGGGGGGCTCGGGAAAAACATTCAGTACTTC. Translated, it gives CASSHSRGGLGKNIQYF. This chain connects TRBV3-1 (or the pseudogene TRBV3-2) to TRBJ2-4, with 8 nucleotides matching TRBD2. Trimming took 3 bases from V and 4 from J; bases not matched to a gene: 11. From germline, CDR1 is LGHDT and CDR2 YNNKEL (reference sequence). The CDR3 sequence is 17 residues long.

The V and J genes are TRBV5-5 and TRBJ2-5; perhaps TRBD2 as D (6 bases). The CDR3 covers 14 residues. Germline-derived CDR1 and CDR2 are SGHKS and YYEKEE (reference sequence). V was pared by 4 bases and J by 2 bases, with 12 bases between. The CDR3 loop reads CASSRGAIQETQYF. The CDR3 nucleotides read TGTGCCAGCAGCCGCGGGGCGATACAAGAGACCCAGTACTTC.

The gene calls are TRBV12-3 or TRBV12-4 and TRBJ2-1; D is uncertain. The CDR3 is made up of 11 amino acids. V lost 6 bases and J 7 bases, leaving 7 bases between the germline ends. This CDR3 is CASSSWNEQFF. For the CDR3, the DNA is TGTGCCAGCAGCAGTTGGAATGAGCAGTTCTTC.

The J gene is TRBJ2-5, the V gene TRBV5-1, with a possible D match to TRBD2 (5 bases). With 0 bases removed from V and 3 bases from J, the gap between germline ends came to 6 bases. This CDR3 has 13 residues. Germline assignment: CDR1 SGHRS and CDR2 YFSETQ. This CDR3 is CASSLGGKETQYF. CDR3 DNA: TGCGCCAGCAGCTTGGGAGGGAAAGAGACCCAGTACTTC.

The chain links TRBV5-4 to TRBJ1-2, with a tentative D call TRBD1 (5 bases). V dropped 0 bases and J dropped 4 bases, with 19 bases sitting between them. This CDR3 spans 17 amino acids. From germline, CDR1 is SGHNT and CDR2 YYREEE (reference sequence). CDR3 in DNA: TGTGCCAGCAGCTTGGAGGCCCGGGTCCCCGGGGGCTATGGCTACACCTTC. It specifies CASSLEARVPGGYGYTF.

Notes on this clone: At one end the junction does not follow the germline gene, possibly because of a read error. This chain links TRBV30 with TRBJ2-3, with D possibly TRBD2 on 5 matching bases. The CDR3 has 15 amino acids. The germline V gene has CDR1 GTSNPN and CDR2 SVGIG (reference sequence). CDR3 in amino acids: CAWSSEHPSTDTQYF. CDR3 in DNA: TGTGCCTGGAGTAGTGAGCACCCTAGCACGGATACGCAGTATTTT.